This T cell receptor beta chain emerged from a study of blood T cell repertoires in COVID-19. Per germline, CDR1 LNHDA and CDR2 SQIVND (reference sequence). CDR3 length equals 13 residues. The V end was cut by 5 bases, the J end by 3 bases, with 10 bases between. Sequenced by immunoSEQ multiplex PCR; TCRdb stores in-frame clones only, minus some. The table has under 200,000 clones, nearly 90% seen once; the top ten hold about 22%. The sequenced sample was peripheral blood. The sequence was obtained from a man aged 55 to 70 with active or convalescent COVID-19. The chain joins TRBV19 to TRBJ1-1; possible D gene TRBD1, 6 bases. CDR3 coding DNA: TGTGCCAGTAGTTCCAGGGGTGACACTGAAGCTTTCTTT. Translated, it gives CASSSRGDTEAFF.